The clone carrying this TCR beta chain has just a few counts. This sample was included in a study of cytomegalovirus exposure and HLA in healthy donors. Looked up from germline, CDR1 is SGHRS and CDR2 is YFSETQ. This CDR3 contains 17 residues. The V gene end was trimmed by 2 bases and the J gene end by 3 bases; junction bases not matched to a gene: 11. The study ran its PCR with 60 Vbeta and 13 Jbeta primers. Clones were read by immunoSEQ multiplex PCR, and TCRdb kept only the in-frame ones, dropping some. The data contain more than 95,000 clones, roughly an eighth of them singletons. Material for sequencing was PBMCs. The sequence came from a man aged 35-49 years in good health and CMV-seropositive. The chain has TRBV5-1 and TRBJ2-3; 8 positions match TRBD2. The CDR3: CASSLSLTGGGTDTQYF. CDR3 nucleotides: TGCGCCAGCAGCTTATCCCTTACGGGAGGGGGGACAGATACGCAGTATTTT. Looking up the rest from reference TRBV5-1 and TRBJ2-3 gives the full variable domain: KAGVTQTPRYLIKTRGQQVTLSCSPISGHRSVSWYQQTPGQGLQFLFEYFSETQRNKGNFPGRFSGRQFSNSRSEMNVSTLELGDSALYLCASSLSLTGGGTDTQYFGPGTRLTVL.